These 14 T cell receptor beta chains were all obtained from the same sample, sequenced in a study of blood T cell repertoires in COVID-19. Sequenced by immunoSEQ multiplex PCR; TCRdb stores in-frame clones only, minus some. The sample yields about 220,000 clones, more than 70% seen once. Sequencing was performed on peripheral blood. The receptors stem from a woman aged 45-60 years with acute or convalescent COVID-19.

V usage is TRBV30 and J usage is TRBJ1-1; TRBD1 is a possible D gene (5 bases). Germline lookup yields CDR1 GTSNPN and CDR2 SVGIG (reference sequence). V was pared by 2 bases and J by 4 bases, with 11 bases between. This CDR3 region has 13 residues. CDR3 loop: CAWSRGVGTEAFF. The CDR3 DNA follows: TGTGCCTGGAGTCGGGGGGTGGGCACTGAAGCTTTCTTT. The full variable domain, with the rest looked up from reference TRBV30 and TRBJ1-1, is SQTIHQWPATLVQPVGSPLSLECTVEGTSNPNLYWYRQAAGRGLQLLFYSVGIGQISSEVPQNLSASRPQDRQFILSSKKLLLSDSGFYLCAWSRGVGTEAFFGQGTRLTVV.

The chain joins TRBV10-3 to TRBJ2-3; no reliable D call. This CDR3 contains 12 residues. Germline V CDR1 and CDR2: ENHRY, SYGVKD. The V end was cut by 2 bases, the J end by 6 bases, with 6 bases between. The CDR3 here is CAISEPSDTQYF. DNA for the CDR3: TGTGCCATCAGTGAGCCCTCCGATACGCAGTATTTT.

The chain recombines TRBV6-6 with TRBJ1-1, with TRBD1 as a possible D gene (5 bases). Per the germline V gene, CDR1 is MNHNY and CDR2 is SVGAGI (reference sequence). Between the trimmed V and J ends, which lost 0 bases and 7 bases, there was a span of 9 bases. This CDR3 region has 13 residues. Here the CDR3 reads CASSYSGGIEAFF. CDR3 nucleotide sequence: TGTGCCAGCAGTTACTCGGGGGGTATTGAAGCTTTCTTT.

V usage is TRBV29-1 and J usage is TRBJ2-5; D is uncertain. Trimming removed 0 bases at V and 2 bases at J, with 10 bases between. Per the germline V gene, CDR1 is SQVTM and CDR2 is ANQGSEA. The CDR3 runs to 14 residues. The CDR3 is CSVEDLPQQETQYF. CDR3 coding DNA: TGCAGCGTTGAAGATCTCCCGCAGCAAGAGACCCAGTACTTC.

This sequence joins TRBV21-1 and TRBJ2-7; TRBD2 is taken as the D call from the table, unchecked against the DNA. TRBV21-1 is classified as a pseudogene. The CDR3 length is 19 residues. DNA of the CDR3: TGTGCCAGCAGCAATAGGGTTACTAGCGGGGGTTTAAGCTCCTACGAGCAGTACTTC. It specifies CASSNRVTSGGLSSYEQYF.

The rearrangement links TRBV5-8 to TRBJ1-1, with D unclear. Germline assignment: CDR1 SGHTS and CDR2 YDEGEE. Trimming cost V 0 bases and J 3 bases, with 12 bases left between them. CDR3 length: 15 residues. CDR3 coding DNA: TGTGCCAGCAGCTTGGGGTCCTTGGCCGACACTGAAGCTTTCTTT. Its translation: CASSLGSLADTEAFF.

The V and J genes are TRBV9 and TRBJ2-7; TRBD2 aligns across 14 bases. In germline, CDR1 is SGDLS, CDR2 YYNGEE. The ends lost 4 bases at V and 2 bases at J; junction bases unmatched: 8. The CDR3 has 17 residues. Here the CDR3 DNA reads TGTGCCAGCAGCCCATTTGGGACTAGCGGGAGCGCCTACGAGCAGTACTTC. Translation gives CASSPFGTSGSAYEQYF.

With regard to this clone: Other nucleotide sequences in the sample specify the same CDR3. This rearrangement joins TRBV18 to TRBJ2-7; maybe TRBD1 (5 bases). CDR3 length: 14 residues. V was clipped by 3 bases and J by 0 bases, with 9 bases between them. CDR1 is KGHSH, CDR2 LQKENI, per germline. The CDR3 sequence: CASSPFDSSYEQYF. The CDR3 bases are TGTGCCAGCTCACCCTTTGACAGCTCCTACGAGCAGTACTTC.

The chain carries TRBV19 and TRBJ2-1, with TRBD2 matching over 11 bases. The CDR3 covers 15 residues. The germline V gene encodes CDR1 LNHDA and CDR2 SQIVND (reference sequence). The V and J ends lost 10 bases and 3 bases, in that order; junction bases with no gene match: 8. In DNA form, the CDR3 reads TGTGCCACTCACCCAGGGACTAGCGGCTACAATGAGCAGTTCTTC. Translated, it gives CATHPGTSGYNEQFF.

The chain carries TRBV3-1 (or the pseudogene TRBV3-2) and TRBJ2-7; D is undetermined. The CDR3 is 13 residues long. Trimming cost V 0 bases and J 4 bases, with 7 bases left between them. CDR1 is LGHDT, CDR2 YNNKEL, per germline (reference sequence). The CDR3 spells CASSQEAWYEQYF. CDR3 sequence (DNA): TGTGCCAGCAGCCAAGAGGCCTGGTACGAGCAGTACTTC.

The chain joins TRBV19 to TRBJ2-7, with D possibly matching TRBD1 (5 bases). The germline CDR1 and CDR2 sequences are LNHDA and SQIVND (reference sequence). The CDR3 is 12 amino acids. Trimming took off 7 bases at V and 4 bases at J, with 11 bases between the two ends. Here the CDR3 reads CASMISGYEQYF. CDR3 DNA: TGTGCCAGTATGATCTCAGGGTACGAGCAGTACTTC.

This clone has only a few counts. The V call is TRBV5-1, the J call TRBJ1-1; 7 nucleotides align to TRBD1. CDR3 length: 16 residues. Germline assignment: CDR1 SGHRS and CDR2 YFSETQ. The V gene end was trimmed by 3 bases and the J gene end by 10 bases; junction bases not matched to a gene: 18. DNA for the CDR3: TGCGCCAGCAGCTACCGGGACAGTACCTCAGAGGGAGGAGCTTTCTTT. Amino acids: CASSYRDSTSEGGAFF.

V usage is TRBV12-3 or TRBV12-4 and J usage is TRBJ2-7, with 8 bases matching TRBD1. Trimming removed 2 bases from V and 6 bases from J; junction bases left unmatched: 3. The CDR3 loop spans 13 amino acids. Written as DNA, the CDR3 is TGTGCCAGCAGTTTAATGACAGGGGCCGAGCAGTACTTC. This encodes CASSLMTGAEQYF.

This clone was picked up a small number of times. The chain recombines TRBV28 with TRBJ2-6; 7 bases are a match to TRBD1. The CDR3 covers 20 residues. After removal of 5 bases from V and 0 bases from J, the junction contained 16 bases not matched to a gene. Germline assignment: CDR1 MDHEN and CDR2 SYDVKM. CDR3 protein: CASSLFPRTGQSSGANVLTF. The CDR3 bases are TGTGCCAGCAGTCTTTTCCCCCGGACAGGCCAAAGCTCTGGGGCCAACGTCCTGACTTTC.